This TCR beta chain was sequenced during a study of CD8 T cells in Susac syndrome. Background on the study: Active disease was present in six of the sequenced Susac syndrome patients, and remission in about eight.

TCR beta sequencing was performed on blood CD8+ and CD4+ T cells. As for this clonotype: The antigen is not known.

Notes on the study in general: In Susac patients, clonal expansion was not detected in CD4+ cells.

cDNA came from around 0.5 to 1 ug RNA primed by random hexamers. The amplification used immunoSEQ multiplex PCR on TCR beta CDR3; it spanned 54 Vbeta and 13 Jbeta. TCRdb re-called the immunoSEQ multiplex PCR reads through MiXCR, storing one row per CDR3 protein. Among about 140,000 distinct CDR3 sequences listed, approximately 95% were seen once. The V and J ends lost 5 bases and 0 bases, in that order; junction bases with no gene match: 4. Germline CDR1 and CDR2: SGHTA and FQGNSA. The CDR3 covers 16 residues. The rearrangement joins TRBV7-2 to TRBJ1-6; TRBD1 agrees at 7 bases. This clonotype was obtained from a human donor with Susac syndrome. The sequencing sample was made of CD4+ T cells from PBMCs. CDR3 in DNA: TGTGCCAGCAGCCGAAGGACAGGCTCCTATAATTCACCCCTCCACTTT. Translated: CASSRRTGSYNSPLHF.